The table lists the clone carrying this TCR beta chain with a count of one. Sequenced by immunoSEQ multiplex PCR; TCRdb stores in-frame clones only, minus some. The repertoire includes roughly 100,000 clones, approximately 83% of them detected once, and roughly 4% sits in the top ten. The data were taken from a study of blood T cell repertoires in COVID-19. V was pared by 5 bases and J by 1 base, with 14 bases between. CDR1 SGHRS and CDR2 YFSETQ come from the germline V gene. The CDR3 is 15 amino acids. This TCR came from a man aged 50-60 years with acute or convalescent COVID-19. V usage is TRBV5-1 and J usage is TRBJ2-3; D remains ambiguous. The sequencing input was peripheral blood. The CDR3 loop reads CASRASLRGTDTQYF. The DNA for the CDR3 is TGCGCCAGCAGGGCTAGTCTCCGAGGCACAGATACGCAGTATTTT.